Listed below are T cell receptor beta chains from one sample, sequenced in a study of beta chain features in type 1 diabetes. Sequencing was performed with immunoSEQ multiplex PCR; in TCRdb, only in-frame clones are kept and a portion is missing. The repertoire holds 250,000 to 350,000 clones, with 14% as singletons. The specimen sequenced was naive CD4+ T cells from blood. These receptors were obtained from a man aged 25 to 40 with type 1 diabetes. Both conserved end residues are part of each CDR3. Each record gives: CDR3 protein, CDR3 DNA, D gene, clone size, J gene, V gene. A D gene is named only where the DNA matches it firmly. Some rows have no size entry. The others give once, few or many, or a class for an expanded clone.

CDR3aa: CASSSLNQPQHF
CDR3nt: TGTGCCAGCAGTTCCTTGAATCAGCCCCAGCATTTT
d_gene: NA
abundance: NA
j_gene: TRBJ1-5
v_gene: TRBV28

CDR3aa: CASSYRSGGNTGELFF
CDR3nt: TGTGCCAGCAGTTACCGTTCAGGGGGCAACACCGGGGAGCTGTTTTTT
d_gene: TRBD1
abundance: NA
j_gene: TRBJ2-2
v_gene: TRBV6-6

CDR3aa: CASWTVHGGTEAFF
CDR3nt: TGTGCCAGTTGGACAGTCCACGGAGGCACTGAAGCTTTCTTT
d_gene: NA
abundance: few
j_gene: TRBJ1-1
v_gene: TRBV28

CDR3aa: CASSLVGGYYEQYF
CDR3nt: TGCGCCAGCAGCTTGGTTGGGGGGTACTACGAGCAGTACTTC
d_gene: NA
abundance: few
j_gene: TRBJ2-7
v_gene: TRBV5-1

CDR3aa: CATSRDFQEEAFF
CDR3nt: TGTGCCACCAGCAGGGACTTCCAGGAGGAAGCTTTCTTT
d_gene: NA
abundance: NA
j_gene: TRBJ1-1
v_gene: TRBV15

CDR3aa: CASSSGYTEAFF
CDR3nt: TGTGCCAGCAGCTCAGGGTACACTGAAGCTTTCTTT
d_gene: NA
abundance: NA
j_gene: TRBJ1-1
v_gene: TRBV25-1

CDR3aa: CASRSTIAGNYEQYF
CDR3nt: TGTGCCAGCAGATCAACCATAGCGGGAAACTACGAGCAGTACTTC
d_gene: TRBD2
abundance: few
j_gene: TRBJ2-7
v_gene: TRBV6-1

CDR3aa: CASSFASSSSYEQYF
CDR3nt: TGTGCCAGCAGCTTTGCCTCTTCGAGCTCCTACGAGCAGTACTTC
d_gene: NA
abundance: NA
j_gene: TRBJ2-7
v_gene: TRBV7-2

CDR3aa: CASSTGDTRTSPYEQYF
CDR3nt: TGTGCCAGCAGCACTGGGGACACTAGAACCTCACCTTACGAGCAGTACTTC
d_gene: NA
abundance: few
j_gene: TRBJ2-7
v_gene: TRBV2

CDR3aa: CASSYTVGLAQETQYF
CDR3nt: TGTGCCAGCAGCTATACCGTGGGACTAGCACAAGAGACCCAGTACTTC
d_gene: TRBD2
abundance: NA
j_gene: TRBJ2-5
v_gene: TRBV7-9

CDR3aa: CAWQQGTRNTIYF
CDR3nt: TGTGCCTGGCAACAGGGAACCCGAAACACCATATATTTT
d_gene: NA
abundance: NA
j_gene: TRBJ1-3
v_gene: TRBV30

CDR3aa: CASSYTGTGEQYF
CDR3nt: TGTGCCAGCAGTTATACAGGGACAGGGGAGCAGTACTTC
d_gene: TRBD1
abundance: few
j_gene: TRBJ2-7
v_gene: TRBV6-5

CDR3aa: CASSQGLAGYNEQFF
CDR3nt: TGCGCCAGCAGCCAAGGGCTAGCGGGATACAATGAGCAGTTCTTC
d_gene: TRBD2
abundance: few
j_gene: TRBJ2-1
v_gene: TRBV4-1

CDR3aa: CASSYRESGETQYF
CDR3nt: TGTGCCAGCAGTTACAGGGAGAGCGGAGAGACCCAGTACTTC
d_gene: NA
abundance: NA
j_gene: TRBJ2-5
v_gene: TRBV6-6

CDR3aa: CASSLWTLREDTQYF
CDR3nt: TGTGCCAGCAGTTTGTGGACTCTTAGGGAAGATACGCAGTATTTT
d_gene: NA
abundance: few
j_gene: TRBJ2-3
v_gene: TRBV28

CDR3aa: CASSLAGQVATQYF
CDR3nt: TGTGCCAGCAGCTTAGCGGGGCAGGTCGCCACCCAGTACTTC
d_gene: NA
abundance: NA
j_gene: TRBJ2-7
v_gene: TRBV7-8

CDR3aa: CASSQDPRETQYF
CDR3nt: TGCGCCAGCAGCCAAGATCCCCGGGAGACCCAGTACTTC
d_gene: NA
abundance: few
j_gene: TRBJ2-5
v_gene: TRBV4-3

CDR3aa: CASTLSGPLQTQYF
CDR3nt: TGTGCCAGCACCCTTAGCGGGCCGTTGCAGACGCAGTATTTT
d_gene: TRBD2
abundance: NA
j_gene: TRBJ2-3
v_gene: TRBV7-9

CDR3aa: CAISESHSGSYEQYF
CDR3nt: TGTGCCATCAGTGAGTCTCACAGCGGCTCCTACGAGCAGTACTTC
d_gene: NA
abundance: NA
j_gene: TRBJ2-7
v_gene: TRBV10-3

CDR3aa: CASSAPGLAGAEQYF
CDR3nt: TGTGCCAGCAGTGCCCCGGGACTAGCGGGAGCGGAGCAGTACTTC
d_gene: TRBD2
abundance: few
j_gene: TRBJ2-7
v_gene: TRBV6-1

CDR3aa: CAWKGARTEAFF
CDR3nt: TGTGCCTGGAAGGGGGCTCGCACTGAAGCTTTCTTT
d_gene: TRBD1
abundance: few
j_gene: TRBJ1-1
v_gene: TRBV30

CDR3aa: CASSEATTGQPQHF
CDR3nt: TGTGCCAGCAGTGAAGCGACTACAGGGCAGCCCCAGCATTTT
d_gene: NA
abundance: NA
j_gene: TRBJ1-5
v_gene: TRBV2

CDR3aa: CASSQGARWGLAGELFF
CDR3nt: TGTGCCAGCAGCCAAGGGGCCCGGTGGGGCCTAGCCGGGGAGCTGTTTTTT
d_gene: NA
abundance: NA
j_gene: TRBJ2-2
v_gene: TRBV4-2

CDR3aa: CATSGTSGRVQGAVETQYF
CDR3nt: TGTGCCACCAGCGGTACTAGCGGGAGGGTTCAGGGAGCGGTGGAGACCCAGTACTTC
d_gene: TRBD2
abundance: NA
j_gene: TRBJ2-5
v_gene: TRBV15

CDR3aa: CASSLVAKNEQFF
CDR3nt: TGTGCCAGCAGCTTGGTAGCGAAGAATGAGCAGTTCTTC
d_gene: NA
abundance: few
j_gene: TRBJ2-1
v_gene: TRBV5-6